This is a list of T cell receptor beta chains from one sample in a study of T cells in Graves' hyperthyroidism and ophthalmopathy. TCRdb re-derived calls from the multiplex PCR reads in MiXCR, one entry per CDR3 protein. The sample contains 300,000 to 450,000 distinct CDR3 sequences, around a sixth of which appear only once. The sample was blood. Receptors were obtained from a man between 18 and 35 years old with Graves' ophthalmopathy. Each CDR3 is given without its conserved first and last residue. Size is omitted from some rows. Given values are once, few, many or a class for expanded clones.

j_call v_call clone_size cdr3_aa
TRBJ2-7 TRBV5-1 few ASSLIGDEQY
TRBJ1-5 TRBV6-1 few ASSGVGGLSNQPQH
TRBJ1-6 TRBV13 many ASNRGNNSPLH
TRBJ1-1 TRBV9 - ASSVADRSRAF
TRBJ2-3 TRBV29-1 many SVDTGTDTQY
TRBJ1-2 TRBV4-1 few ASSQDLHGDYGYT
TRBJ1-5 TRBV7-3 many ASSLYRDQPQH
TRBJ1-1 TRBV7-9 many ASSSQGDTEAF
TRBJ2-7 TRBV12-3/TRBV12-4 many ASSFSDSAYEQY
TRBJ2-5 TRBV20-1 - SASLPRDQQETQY
TRBJ1-4 TRBV12-3/TRBV12-4 many ASSLRGREKLF
TRBJ2-6 TRBV5-8 few ASSLERRSSGANVLT
TRBJ1-2 TRBV5-1 few ASSLGAPGQGHGYT
TRBJ1-5 TRBV6-1 many ASSDGQGARQPQH
TRBJ2-1 TRBV9 - ASSVGAGQTGDEQF
TRBJ1-5 TRBV12-3/TRBV12-4 many ASSADGLYSNQPQH
TRBJ2-3 TRBV12-3/TRBV12-4 many ASSLGQYTQY
TRBJ2-5 TRBV5-1 - ASTPQGEGLETQY
TRBJ1-1 TRBV19 - ASSMDNSGVTEAF
TRBJ1-4 TRBV20-1 - SASPFPANEKLF
TRBJ1-1 TRBV15 many ATSQRLSSAAEAF
TRBJ2-6 TRBV2 many ASRTGTSGANVLT
TRBJ1-2 TRBV11-2 - ASSLGGGQDFYGYT
TRBJ1-6 TRBV7-3 many ASSSGAKGSPLH
TRBJ1-3 TRBV28 many ASAEVTFSGNTIY
TRBJ2-7 TRBV24-1 many ATSDFGHEQY
TRBJ1-1 TRBV19 - ASTLTGRRTEAF
TRBJ1-5 TRBV12-3/TRBV12-4 many ASSTGTVSNQPQH
TRBJ2-1 TRBV6-1 many ASSGSESSYNEQF
TRBJ1-5 TRBV7-8 once ASGLVGNRPQH
TRBJ1-1 TRBV11-2 many ASSPGQTSEAF
TRBJ1-5 TRBV4-1 few ASSQGRDNQPQH
TRBJ2-4 TRBV5-1 many ASSESLEAKNIQY
TRBJ1-3 TRBV2 many ASRDRGSGNTIY
TRBJ2-5 TRBV6-1 many ASNIAGGPETQY
TRBJ2-1 TRBV4-1 few ASSQVVGPIRGNEQF
TRBJ2-1 TRBV6-6 many ASSYKGGYNEQF
TRBJ2-3 TRBV5-6 few ASSYKGDTQY
TRBJ2-3 TRBV29-1 - SVEGGQGADTQY
TRBJ1-2 TRBV6-1 many ASSDRDTGSYT
TRBJ1-3 TRBV3-1 many ASSQGVGNTIY
TRBJ1-1 TRBV5-6 many ASSWGPVDTEAF
TRBJ2-3 TRBV6-5 many ASSYSKAGGGDTQY
TRBJ1-3 TRBV29-1 - SVETGISGNTIY
TRBJ1-5 TRBV10-2 few ASSESGTVNQPQH
TRBJ1-2 TRBV29-1 - SVEGSSYGYT
TRBJ1-4 TRBV7-2 - ASSLGEGRRLF
TRBJ2-3 TRBV15 few ATSRVGGGIDTQY
TRBJ1-6 TRBV10-2 - ASAGSYNSPLH
TRBJ1-2 TRBV5-1 many ASSPQGDSNYGYT
TRBJ1-5 TRBV19 - ASSLWTDSNQPQH
TRBJ2-2 TRBV5-1 - ASSLSLFGGGANTGELF
TRBJ1-5 TRBV20-1 few SARGGTGFSNQPQH
TRBJ2-1 TRBV20-1 - SASSGGRGEQF
TRBJ1-1 TRBV9 - ASSVEIATEAF